The rows below give T cell receptor beta chains drawn from one sample of a study of cytomegalovirus exposure and HLA in healthy donors. Method: immunoSEQ multiplex PCR; TCRdb's copy keeps in-frame clones and lacks some. The sample carries under 200,000 clones, about 70% recorded once. Sequencing was performed on PBMCs. These receptors were collected from a woman in her 30s in good health and CMV-seronegative. Both conserved end residues are part of each CDR3. D genes are given only for firm matches. Size is stated for part of the rows, as once, few or many counts, or as a class when the clone is expanded.

J gene | CDR3 length | D gene | V gene | clone size | CDR3 protein | CDR3 DNA
TRBJ2-3 | 15 | TRBD1 | TRBV5-1 | . | CASSIRDRATDTQYF | TGCGCCAGCAGCATCCGGGACAGGGCCACAGATACGCAGTATTTT
TRBJ2-1 | 15 | TRBD2 | TRBV6-4 | . | CASSGLAGVTNEQFF | TGTGCCAGCAGCGGACTAGCGGGAGTAACCAATGAGCAGTTCTTC
TRBJ2-7 | 12 | TRBD1 | TRBV18 | medium-sized | CASSTTGHEQYF | TGTGCCAGCTCAACGACAGGGCACGAGCAGTACTTC
TRBJ1-3 | 15 | TRBD1 | TRBV7-9 | once | CASSYQGASGNTIYF | TGTGCCAGCAGTTACCAGGGGGCTTCTGGAAACACCATATATTTT
TRBJ1-2 | 15 | . | TRBV19 | . | CASSIPNTNNYGYTF | TGTGCCAGTAGTATTCCCAACACGAATAACTATGGCTACACCTTC
TRBJ1-5 | 16 | TRBD1 | TRBV7-8 | . | CASSGRDRVRSQPQHF | TGTGCCAGCAGCGGACGGGACAGGGTCCGAAGTCAGCCCCAGCATTTT
TRBJ2-3 | 16 | . | TRBV13 | . | CASSLSARRDIDTQYF | TGTGCCAGCAGCTTATCTGCGAGGCGGGATATAGATACGCAGTATTTT
TRBJ2-7 | 15 | TRBD2 | TRBV2 | . | CASSSPTSGFYEQYF | TGTGCCAGCAGTAGTCCCACTAGCGGGTTCTACGAGCAGTACTTC
TRBJ1-2 | 16 | TRBD1 | TRBV7-9 | once | CSSSSPGTGAFYGYTF | TGTTCCAGCAGCTCGCCGGGGACAGGGGCCTTCTATGGCTACACCTTC
TRBJ2-7 | 17 | TRBD2 | TRBV7-9 | . | CASSWTGLAGGSGEQYF | TGTGCCAGCAGCTGGACGGGACTAGCGGGAGGATCGGGCGAGCAGTACTTC
TRBJ2-1 | 15 | TRBD2 | TRBV6-1 | few | CASSSSGRGGNEQFF | TGTGCCAGCAGTTCAAGCGGGAGGGGTGGCAATGAGCAGTTCTTC
TRBJ1-4 | 15 | TRBD1 | TRBV5-5 | . | CASSSPGGSVEKLFF | TGTGCCAGCAGTTCCCCAGGGGGCTCGGTGGAAAAACTGTTTTTT
TRBJ1-1 | 17 | . | TRBV13 | . | CASSSTTSVRANTEAFF | TGTGCCAGCAGCTCCACGACCTCGGTGAGGGCGAACACTGAAGCTTTCTTT
TRBJ2-1 | 16 | . | TRBV7-9 | . | CASSYLGGRTNNEQFF | TGTGCCAGCAGCTACCTAGGAGGGAGAACCAACAATGAGCAGTTCTTC
TRBJ2-7 | 14 | . | TRBV5-4 | . | CASSWDISSYEQYF | TGTGCCAGCAGCTGGGACATTAGCTCCTACGAGCAGTACTTC
TRBJ2-7 | 16 | . | TRBV5-4 | . | CASSLLSLGASYEQYF | TGTGCCAGCAGTCTCCTGAGTCTGGGAGCTTCCTACGAGCAGTACTTC
TRBJ2-7 | 15 | . | TRBV18 | few | CASSPRGSEVHEQYF | TGTGCCAGCTCACCCCGCGGGTCTGAGGTCCACGAGCAGTACTTC
TRBJ2-7 | 14 | TRBD1 | TRBV19 | . | CASGSGQGINEQYF | TGTGCCAGTGGGTCGGGACAGGGAATTAACGAGCAGTACTTC
TRBJ1-2 | 14 | TRBD1 | TRBV5-8 | . | CASSLWTGIDGYTF | TGTGCCAGCAGCTTGTGGACAGGGATTGATGGCTACACCTTC
TRBJ1-6 | 18 | TRBD1 | TRBV4-1 | few | CASSQASGQGVYNSPLHF | TGCGCCAGCAGCCAAGCGTCGGGACAGGGCGTCTATAATTCACCCCTCCACTTT
TRBJ2-3 | 16 | TRBD2 | TRBV5-1 | . | CASSSTLAGLGDTQYF | TGCGCCAGCAGCTCGACACTAGCGGGGCTTGGGGATACGCAGTATTTT
TRBJ1-3 | 15 | TRBD1 | TRBV30 | . | CAWSGGGAAGNTIYF | TGTGCCTGGAGTGGAGGGGGCGCCGCTGGAAACACCATATATTTT
TRBJ2-2 | 15 | . | TRBV7-9 | . | CASRNPPGNTGELFF | TGTGCCAGCAGAAATCCACCGGGGAACACCGGGGAGCTGTTTTTT
TRBJ1-6 | 19 | TRBD1 | TRBV5-5 | few | CASSLGGTGGPRVGSPLHF | TGTGCCAGCAGCTTGGGGGGGACAGGGGGCCCCCGAGTAGGATCACCCCTCCACTTT
TRBJ2-7 | 11 | . | TRBV5-5 | few | CASSFRYEQYF | TGTGCCAGCAGCTTTCGGTACGAGCAGTACTTC
TRBJ2-1 | 15 | TRBD1 | TRBV6-5 | once | CASSLAGTGGDEQFF | TGTGCCAGCAGTTTGGCCGGGACAGGGGGCGATGAGCAGTTCTTC
TRBJ1-3 | 15 | TRBD1 | TRBV5-4 | . | CASSDDRVSGNTIYF | TGTGCCAGCAGCGACGACAGGGTGTCTGGAAACACCATATATTTT
TRBJ2-7 | 16 | TRBD1 | TRBV27 | . | CASTISGDRRPYEQYF | TGTGCCAGCACTATTAGTGGGGACAGGCGCCCCTACGAGCAGTACTTC
TRBJ2-4 | 15 | . | TRBV28 | . | CASSFQQGAKNIQYF | TGTGCCAGCAGTTTTCAGCAGGGAGCCAAAAACATTCAGTACTTC
TRBJ1-2 | 13 | . | TRBV7-9 | . | CASSLNLNYGYTF | TGTGCCAGCAGCTTGAACCTAAACTATGGCTACACCTTC
TRBJ2-3 | 14 | . | TRBV11-3 | once | CASSLNSITDTQYF | TGTGCCAGCAGCTTAAACAGTATCACAGATACGCAGTATTTT
TRBJ2-7 | 13 | TRBD1 | TRBV7-6 | . | CASSRQGPYEQYF | TGTGCCAGCAGCCGACAGGGACCCTACGAGCAGTACTTC
TRBJ2-3 | 12 | . | TRBV27 | . | CASSLTGDTQYF | TGTGCCAGCAGTTTGACGGGAGATACGCAGTATTTT
TRBJ2-1 | 15 | . | TRBV2 | . | CASSGWLSGDNEQFF | TGTGCCAGCAGTGGGTGGCTGTCCGGGGACAATGAGCAGTTCTTC
TRBJ2-5 | 13 | TRBD2 | TRBV5-1 | . | CASSSLAEETQYF | TGCGCCAGCAGCTCCCTAGCGGAAGAGACCCAGTACTTC
TRBJ2-7 | 14 | . | TRBV19 | . | CASSILGRPYEQYF | TGTGCCAGTAGTATATTGGGCAGGCCCTACGAGCAGTACTTC
TRBJ1-1 | 13 | . | TRBV11-2 | once | CASSHTDGQEAFF | TGTGCCAGCAGCCATACCGATGGACAGGAAGCTTTCTTT
TRBJ2-2 | 15 | . | TRBV19 | few | CASSLLAADTGELFF | TGTGCCAGTAGTCTATTAGCGGCGGATACCGGGGAGCTGTTTTTT
TRBJ2-7 | 15 | TRBD1 | TRBV27 | . | CASSRRTGGIHEQYF | TGTGCCAGCAGTCGACGGACAGGGGGCATACACGAGCAGTACTTC
TRBJ2-1 | 15 | . | TRBV19 | . | CASSIPSGAYNEQFF | TGTGCCAGTAGTATACCCAGCGGAGCCTACAATGAGCAGTTCTTC
TRBJ2-3 | 13 | . | TRBV13 | . | CASSLAGTDTQYF | TGTGCCAGCAGCTTAGCAGGGACAGATACGCAGTATTTT
TRBJ2-2 | 18 | TRBD2 | TRBV5-4 | . | CASSPNPSGGRNTGELFF | TGTGCCAGCAGCCCAAATCCTAGCGGGGGGCGAAACACCGGGGAGCTGTTTTTT